Below, 6 T cell receptor beta chains from the same sample are listed, as sequenced in a study of cytomegalovirus exposure and HLA in healthy donors. This PCR relied on a set of 60 Vbeta primers and 13 Jbeta primers. Sequenced by immunoSEQ multiplex PCR; TCRdb stores in-frame clones only, minus some. The sample has roughly 200,000 clones, around 80% seen once. Specimen: PBMCs. These receptors came from a man aged 35 to 55 in good health and CMV-seropositive.

Concerning this clone itself: Other DNA sequences of this sample code for an identical CDR3. The V gene is TRBV18, the J gene TRBJ2-7; no clear D gene. V dropped 3 bases and J dropped 3 bases, with 6 bases sitting between them. The length of the CDR3 is 12 residues. Germline-derived CDR1 and CDR2 are KGHSH and LQKENI. CDR3 bases: TGTGCCAGCTCACCCGGCGGCTACGAGCAGTACTTC. The encoded protein is CASSPGGYEQYF.

The rearrangement links TRBV10-1 to TRBJ2-7; 12 nucleotides line up with TRBD1. With 4 bases clipped from V and 5 bases from J, the junction kept 6 bases outside the gene matches. From germline, CDR1 is WNHNN and CDR2 SYGVQD (reference sequence). The CDR3 is made up of 15 amino acids. Here the CDR3 reads CASSALGTGGNEQYF. The CDR3 bases are TGCGCCAGCAGTGCCCTCGGGACAGGGGGCAACGAGCAGTACTTC.

The V and J genes are TRBV27 and TRBJ2-7; the match to TRBD1 covers 7 bases. The CDR3 contains 16 residues. Looked up from germline, CDR1 is MNHEY and CDR2 is SMNVEV (reference sequence). The ends lost 5 bases at V and 6 bases at J; junction bases unmatched: 16. Here the CDR3 reads CASSPTGTVVRGEQYF. The CDR3 bases are TGTGCCAGCAGTCCAACCGGGACAGTCGTCCGTGGCGAGCAGTACTTC.

The genes are TRBV19 and TRBJ1-5; D may be TRBD1 (6 bases). Deletions cut 1 base from V and 7 bases from J, with 14 bases between. Germline V gene lookup returns CDR1 LNHDA and CDR2 SQIVND (reference sequence). The CDR3 runs to 15 residues. The CDR3 sequence is CASSIGGPPDQPQHF. For the CDR3, the DNA is TGTGCCAGTAGTATAGGGGGGCCCCCGGACCAGCCCCAGCATTTT.

The V and J genes are TRBV4-3 and TRBJ2-3; D perhaps matches TRBD2 (7 bases). Trimming took 0 bases from V and 4 from J, leaving 11 bases between them. The CDR3 length is 15 residues. The germline gives CDR1 LGHNA, CDR2 YSLEER. The CDR3 DNA reads TGCGCCAGCAGCCAAGATGCGGGGGCGGCAGATACGCAGTATTTT. Its translation is CASSQDAGAADTQYF.

The J gene is TRBJ2-5, the V gene TRBV6-6; perhaps TRBD1 as D (5 bases). V was pared by 6 bases and J by 7 bases, with 6 bases between. This CDR3 spans 10 amino acids. Per the germline V gene, CDR1 is MNHNY and CDR2 is SVGAGI (reference sequence). This CDR3 is CASRRGTQYF. DNA of the CDR3: TGTGCCAGCAGAAGGGGGACCCAGTACTTC.